The present T cell receptor beta chain was sequenced within a study of spatial heterogeneity in lung cancer. Study at large: Matched bulk RNA-seq gave a T cell module score that correlated strongly with tumor-region TCR transcript counts.

The length of the CDR3 is 16 residues. Germline CDR1 SGHVS, CDR2 FQNEAQ. Trimming cost V 1 base and J 1 base, with 11 bases left between them. This clonotype is labeled as medium-sized. Its antigen is not known. Time point here: sample taken at primary tumor resection. TCR cDNA molecules each had a unique molecular identifier. TCRdb used MiXCR to reprocess the 5' RACE reads, holding one entry per CDR3 protein. The sample lists 6,000 to 9,000 distinct CDR3 sequences; approximately 3.1% were seen once. Study conclusions and caveats: Mutation counts in tumors were tracked by counts of expanded intratumoral alpha and beta TCRs. Tallies of expanded TCRs, which were sorted into ubiquitous and regional groups, correlated with counts of ubiquitous and regional nonsynonymous mutations, respectively.

This specimen was lung tumor tissue, taken at surgery. The clonotype was recovered from a male donor with early-stage non-small cell lung cancer. The rearrangement joins TRBV7-8 to TRBJ1-5; perhaps TRBD1 as D (5 bases). CDR3 region: CASSLGGAVSNQPQHF. The CDR3 bases are TGTGCCAGCAGCTTAGGTGGGGCAGTGAGCAATCAGCCCCAGCATTTT.